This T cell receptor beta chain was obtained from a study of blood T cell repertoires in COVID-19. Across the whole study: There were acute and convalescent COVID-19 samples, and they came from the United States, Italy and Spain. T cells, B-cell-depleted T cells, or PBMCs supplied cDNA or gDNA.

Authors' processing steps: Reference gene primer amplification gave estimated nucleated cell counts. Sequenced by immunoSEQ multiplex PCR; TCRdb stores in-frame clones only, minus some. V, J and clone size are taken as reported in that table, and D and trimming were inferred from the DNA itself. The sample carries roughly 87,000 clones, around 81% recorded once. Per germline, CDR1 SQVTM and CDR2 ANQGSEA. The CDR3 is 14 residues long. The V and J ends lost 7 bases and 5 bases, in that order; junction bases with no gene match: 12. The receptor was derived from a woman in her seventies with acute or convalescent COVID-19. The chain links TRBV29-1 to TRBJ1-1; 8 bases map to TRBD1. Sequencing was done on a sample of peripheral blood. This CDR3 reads CSALNRGLGTEAFF. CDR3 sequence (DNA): TGCAGCGCACTAAACAGGGGGTTAGGTACTGAAGCTTTCTTT.